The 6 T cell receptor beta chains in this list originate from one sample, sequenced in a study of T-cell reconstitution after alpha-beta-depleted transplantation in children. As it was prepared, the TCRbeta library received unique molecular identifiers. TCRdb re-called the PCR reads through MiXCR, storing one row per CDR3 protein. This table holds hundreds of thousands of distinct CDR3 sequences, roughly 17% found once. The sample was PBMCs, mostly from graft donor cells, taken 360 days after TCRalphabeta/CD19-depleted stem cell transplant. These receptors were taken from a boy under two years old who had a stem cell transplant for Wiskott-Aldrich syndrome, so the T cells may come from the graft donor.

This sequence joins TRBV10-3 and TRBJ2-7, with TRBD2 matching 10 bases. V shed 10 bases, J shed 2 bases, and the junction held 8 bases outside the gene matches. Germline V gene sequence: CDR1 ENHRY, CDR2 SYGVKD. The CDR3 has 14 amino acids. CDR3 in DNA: TGTGCCACCATGAATAGCGGGGGGCCCTACGAGCAGTACTTC. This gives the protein CATMNSGGPYEQYF.

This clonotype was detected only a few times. The CDR3 nucleotides are TGCAGTGCTCGCCGGGACAGGGTTAGCGAGCAGTACTTC. This encodes CSARRDRVSEQYF. The J gene is TRBJ2-7, the V gene TRBV20-1, with 9 nucleotides matching TRBD1. Trimming at V came to 5 bases and at J to 6 bases, leaving 8 bases not matched to a gene. This CDR3 has 13 residues. The germline V gene encodes CDR1 DFQATT and CDR2 SNEGSKA (reference sequence).

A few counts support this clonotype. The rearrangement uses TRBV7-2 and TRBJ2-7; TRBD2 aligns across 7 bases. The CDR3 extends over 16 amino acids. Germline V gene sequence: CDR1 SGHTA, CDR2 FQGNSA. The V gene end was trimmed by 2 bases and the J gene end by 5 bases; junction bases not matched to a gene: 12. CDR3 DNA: TGTGCCAGCAGCTTAATTACGCGGGGGATCTACCACGAGCAGTACTTC. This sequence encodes CASSLITRGIYHEQYF.

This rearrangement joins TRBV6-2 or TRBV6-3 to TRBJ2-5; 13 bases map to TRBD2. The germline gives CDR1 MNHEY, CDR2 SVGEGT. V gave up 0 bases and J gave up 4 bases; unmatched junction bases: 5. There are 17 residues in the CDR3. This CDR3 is CASSYSMTSGRRETQYF. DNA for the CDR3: TGTGCCAGCAGTTACTCCATGACTAGCGGGAGGAGAGAGACCCAGTACTTC.

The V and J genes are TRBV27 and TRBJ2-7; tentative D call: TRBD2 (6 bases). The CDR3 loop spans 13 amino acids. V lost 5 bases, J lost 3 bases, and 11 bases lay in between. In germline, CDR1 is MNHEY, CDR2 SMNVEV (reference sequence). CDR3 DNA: TGTGCCAGCAGTCCGCGACTAGACTACGAGCAGTACTTC. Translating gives CASSPRLDYEQYF.

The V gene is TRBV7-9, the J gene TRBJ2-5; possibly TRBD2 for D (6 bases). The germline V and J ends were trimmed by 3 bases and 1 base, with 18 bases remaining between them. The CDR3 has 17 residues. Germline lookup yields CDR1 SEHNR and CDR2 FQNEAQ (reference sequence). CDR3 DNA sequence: TGTGCCAGCAGCTTCCTTGGAGGGGCGCTCTTCCAAGAGACCCAGTACTTC. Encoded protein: CASSFLGGALFQETQYF.